The 6 T cell receptor beta chains in this list originate from one sample, sequenced in a study of monozygotic twins with inflammatory bowel disease. TCRdb reprocessed the 5' RACE reads, with one entry per CDR3 protein and no DNA. With about 140,000 distinct CDR3 sequences in the sample, the ten largest clones hold roughly 1.2%. Specimen: blood. These receptors all stem from a human donor with ulcerative colitis or Crohn's disease, or a healthy co-twin of an affected twin (not recorded which).

The V and J genes are TRBV5-5 and TRBJ2-7. The CDR3 has 12 amino acids. Germline V gene data show CDR1 as SGHKS and CDR2 as YYEKEE (reference sequence). The CDR3 sequence is CASSPPSYDQYF.

The rearrangement links TRBV11-2 to TRBJ2-3; the TRBD1 assignment by TCRdb is unverifiable without DNA. The germline gives CDR1 SGHAT, CDR2 FQNNGV. CDR3 size: 19 residues. The CDR3: CASSVYPRVGDARADTQYF.

The V gene is TRBV7-3, the J gene TRBJ2-3. The CDR3 spans 14 residues. Germline loops: CDR1 SGHTA, CDR2 FQGTGA. Here the CDR3 reads CASSFKGSTDTQYF.

The genes are TRBV28 and TRBJ2-4; without DNA, the TCRdb call of TRBD2 cannot be checked. Germline CDR1 MDHEN, CDR2 SYDVKM. This CDR3 has 14 residues. The CDR3 sequence: CASNLAGVQNIQYF.

The chain recombines TRBV5-5 with TRBJ1-1; TCRdb names TRBD1, which stays unverified in the absence of DNA. This CDR3 region has 12 residues. Germline CDR1 reads SGHKS; CDR2 reads YYEKEE (reference sequence). The CDR3 protein is CASSLRTDEAFF.

The chain employs TRBV24-1 and TRBJ2-5; TCRdb's D gene call, TRBD2, goes unchecked for lack of DNA. The CDR3 is 14 amino acids. Germline V gene data show CDR1 as KGHDR and CDR2 as SFDVKD. This chain's CDR3 is CATSASGYQETQYF.